Listed here are 8 T cell receptor beta chains from one sample, sequenced in a study of CD8+ T cells in alopecia areata. RNA extraction was followed by reverse transcription into cDNA, which acted as the sequencing template. Sequenced by immunoSEQ multiplex PCR; TCRdb stores in-frame clones only, minus some. The sample lists about 150,000 clones; around half were seen once. Here the sequenced sample was CD8+ T cells sorted from blood, taken at week 0. The source is a human donor with alopecia areata.

V gene TRBV11-2 combines with J gene TRBJ2-5; TRBD1 or TRBD2 may be the D gene (5 bases each). Germline CDR1 and CDR2: SGHAT and FQNNGV. Trimming took off 2 bases at V and 2 bases at J, with 9 bases between the two ends. This CDR3 comprises 14 residues. CDR3 residues: CASSLRGPQETQYF. The CDR3 DNA follows: TGTGCCAGCAGCTTAAGGGGACCTCAAGAGACCCAGTACTTC.

This clone was seen a handful of times. The V call is TRBV7-9, the J call TRBJ2-7; D perhaps matches TRBD1 (6 bases). The CDR3 contains 14 residues. Trimming cost V 11 bases and J 0 bases, with 17 bases left between them. Germline CDR1 and CDR2: SEHNR and FQNEAQ (reference sequence). CDR3 in DNA: TGTGCCTTTAACCGGGACACAAGCTCCTACGAGCAGTACTTC. It specifies CAFNRDTSSYEQYF. The whole variable domain, remainder taken from reference TRBV7-9 and TRBJ2-7, is DTGVSQNPRHKITKRGQNVTFRCDPISEHNRLYWYRQTLGQGPEFLTYFQNEAQLEKSRLLSDRFSAERPKGSFSTLEIQRTEQGDSAMYLCAFNRDTSSYEQYFGPGTRLTVT.

In its sample, this clone was seen a few times. The genes are TRBV11-2 and TRBJ2-1; weak D call: TRBD2 (5 bases). The CDR3 is 15 amino acids. CDR1 is SGHAT, CDR2 FQNNGV, per germline. Trimming cost V 6 bases and J 5 bases, with 17 bases left between them. CDR3 DNA: TGTGCCAGCAGTAATGAGGGCGGCGGAGACAATGAGCAGTTCTTC. As protein: CASSNEGGGDNEQFF. The variable domain in full, completed from reference TRBV11-2 and TRBJ2-1, reads EAGVAQSPRYKIIEKRQSVAFWCNPISGHATLYWYQQILGQGPKLLIQFQNNGVVDDSQLPKDRFSAERLKGVDSTLKIQPAKLEDSAVYLCASSNEGGGDNEQFFGPGTRLTVL.

The V gene is TRBV30, the J gene TRBJ2-7; 9 nucleotides match TRBD1. CDR1 and CDR2 (germline): GTSNPN, SVGIG (reference sequence). This CDR3 region has 14 residues. V shed 3 bases and J 1 base; nucleotides not matched to a gene: 4. CDR3 amino acids: CAWRPGTGSYEQYF. DNA of the CDR3: TGTGCCTGGAGACCCGGGACAGGGTCCTACGAGCAGTACTTC. The full variable domain, with the rest looked up from reference TRBV30 and TRBJ2-7, is SQTIHQWPATLVQPVGSPLSLECTVEGTSNPNLYWYRQAAGRGLQLLFYSVGIGQISSEVPQNLSASRPQDRQFILSSKKLLLSDSGFYLCAWRPGTGSYEQYFGPGTRLTVT.

This clone has ten or more counts. The chain is built from TRBV4-1 and TRBJ2-1; 9 bases align to TRBD1. This CDR3 region has 11 residues. After removal of 8 bases from V and 11 bases from J, the junction contained 4 bases not matched to a gene. CDR1 is MGHRA and CDR2 is YSYEKL in the germline V gene. CDR3 nucleotides: TGCGCCAGCGGACAGGGGTGGAAGCAGTTCTTC. This encodes CASGQGWKQFF.

For this clone: The same CDR3 arises from other DNA sequences in this sample as well. This sequence joins TRBV9 and TRBJ2-7; 10 bases are shared with TRBD2. The V gene end was trimmed by 3 bases and the J gene end by 2 bases; junction bases not matched to a gene: 2. CDR3 length equals 14 residues. Germline V lookup: CDR1 SGDLS, CDR2 YYNGEE. The CDR3 region is CASSAGLAAYEQYF. The DNA for the CDR3 is TGTGCCAGCAGCGCCGGACTAGCGGCCTACGAGCAGTACTTC. The full variable domain, rest sourced from reference TRBV9 and TRBJ2-7, is DSGVTQTPKHLITATGQRVTLRCSPRSGDLSVYWYQQSLDQGLQFLIQYYNGEERAKGNILERFSAQQFPDLHSELNLSSLELGDSALYFCASSAGLAAYEQYFGPGTRLTVT.

Here the CDR3 reads CASSQRLAGSDEQFF. Here the CDR3 DNA reads TGCGCCAGCAGCCAACGACTAGCGGGGTCCGATGAGCAGTTCTTC. The rearrangement uses TRBV4-3 and TRBJ2-1; 11 bases map to TRBD2. Germline V gene sequence: CDR1 LGHNA, CDR2 YSLEER. V lost 2 bases, J lost 8 bases, and 5 bases stayed unmatched. The CDR3 consists of 15 residues.

A few counts support this clone. This chain links TRBV4-3 with TRBJ2-5; no reliable D call. This CDR3 has 15 residues. CDR1 LGHNA and CDR2 YSLEER come from the germline V gene. With 5 bases removed from V and 0 bases from J, the gap between germline ends came to 13 bases. CDR3 sequence (DNA): TGCGCCAGCAGCAATGAGGCGGAGTACCAAGAGACCCAGTACTTC. It is translated as CASSNEAEYQETQYF.